A selection of T cell receptor beta chains follows, all from one sample in a study of cytomegalovirus exposure and HLA in healthy donors. Data came from immunoSEQ multiplex PCR; TCRdb stores just in-frame clones and leaves some out. The sample yields over 100,000 clones, roughly 80% seen once. Sequencing was carried out using PBMCs. These receptors all come from a female donor in good health and CMV-seronegative. Both conserved end residues are part of each CDR3. D genes are given only for firm matches. Some rows have no size entry. The others give once, few or many, or a class for an expanded clone.

>TRBV9|TRBJ2-5|.|.
CASSPGVGETQYF
TGTGCCAGCAGCCCCGGAGTCGGAGAGACCCAGTACTTC
>TRBV19|TRBJ1-2|TRBD1|.
CASSAYPGTGPLDYGYTF
TGTGCCAGTAGTGCGTACCCCGGGACAGGTCCCTTAGACTATGGCTACACCTTC
>TRBV28|TRBJ2-1|.|.
CASSFAREQFF
TGTGCCAGCAGTTTTGCCCGGGAGCAGTTCTTC
>TRBV5-4|TRBJ1-2|TRBD1|.
CASSLGSGTASNYGYTF
TGTGCCAGCAGCTTAGGTTCCGGGACAGCATCTAACTATGGCTACACCTTC
>TRBV2|TRBJ2-1|TRBD2|.
CASTALAGSYNEQFF
TGTGCCAGCACTGCTTTAGCGGGCTCCTACAATGAGCAGTTCTTC
>TRBV18|TRBJ2-1|TRBD2|.
CASSRTSGSQDEQFF
TGTGCCAGCTCACGGACTAGCGGGAGTCAGGATGAGCAGTTCTTC
>TRBV4-1|TRBJ2-5|.|.
CASSQEGSRETQYF
TGCGCCAGCAGCCAAGAAGGGAGTCGAGAGACCCAGTACTTC
>TRBV6-6|TRBJ2-4|TRBD2|few
CASSGPGTKGNIQYF
TGTGCCAGCAGTGGGCCTGGGACTAAAGGAAACATTCAGTACTTC
>TRBV4-2|TRBJ2-7|.|.
CASSQDRSYEQYF
TGTGCCAGCAGCCAAGACAGATCCTACGAGCAGTACTTC
>TRBV6-5|TRBJ1-1|.|.
CASRRQGGNTEAFF
TGTGCCAGCAGACGCCAAGGGGGGAACACTGAAGCTTTCTTT
>TRBV5-1|TRBJ2-3|.|.
CASRSGVPSRPTDTQYF
TGCGCCAGCAGGTCTGGCGTCCCTAGCCGACCCACAGATACGCAGTATTTT
>TRBV27|TRBJ1-1|.|.
CASGAGTRTEAFF
TGTGCCAGCGGGGCAGGGACAAGAACTGAAGCTTTCTTT
>TRBV28|TRBJ1-2|.|few
CASTLSAGSYGYTF
TGTGCCAGCACCCTATCCGCGGGGAGCTATGGCTACACCTTC
>TRBV5-4|TRBJ1-2|TRBD1|.
CASSLARQGPNYGYTF
TGTGCCAGCAGCTTGGCGAGACAGGGCCCAAACTATGGCTACACCTTC
>TRBV27|TRBJ2-5|TRBD1|.
CASSLIPGQGRRETQYF
TGTGCCAGCAGTTTAATACCCGGACAGGGTAGGCGAGAGACCCAGTACTTC
>TRBV7-8|TRBJ2-1|.|once
CASSDRYNEQFF
TGTGCCAGCAGCGACAGATACAATGAGCAGTTCTTC
>TRBV5-8|TRBJ2-1|TRBD2|.
CASSLLFSAGGSYNEQFF
TGTGCCAGCAGCTTATTGTTCTCGGCGGGAGGGTCCTACAATGAGCAGTTCTTC
>TRBV5-1|TRBJ2-7|.|.
CASSLDPDRPYEQYF
TGCGCCAGCAGCTTGGACCCCGACAGACCCTACGAGCAGTACTTC
>TRBV9|TRBJ2-3|.|.
CASSVPASTDTQYF
TGTGCCAGCAGCGTACCAGCTAGTACAGATACGCAGTATTTT
>TRBV14|TRBJ2-7|TRBD1|.
CASSQPPGTGDISHEQYF
TGTGCCAGCAGCCAACCTCCCGGGACAGGGGACATCTCCCACGAGCAGTACTTC
>TRBV9|TRBJ2-1|TRBD2|few
CASSVVLAEYNEQFF
TGTGCCAGCAGCGTAGTACTAGCGGAATACAATGAGCAGTTCTTC
>TRBV5-1|TRBJ2-1|TRBD2|.
CASSQTSGSSTYNEQFF
TGCGCCAGCAGCCAAACCAGCGGGAGTTCCACCTACAATGAGCAGTTCTTC
>TRBV27|TRBJ2-4|.|.
CASCTRGNIQYF
TGTGCCAGCTGTACCCGGGGAAACATTCAGTACTTC
>TRBV5-7|TRBJ2-1|.|.
CASSFGRSSYNEQFF
TGTGCCAGCAGCTTTGGCCGGAGCTCCTACAATGAGCAGTTCTTC
>TRBV14|TRBJ1-5|.|.
CASNRGGKSNQPQHF
TGTGCCAGCAACCGGGGGGGGAAGAGCAATCAGCCCCAGCATTTT
>TRBV11-2|TRBJ2-5|.|.
CASSPRAEETQYF
TGTGCCAGCAGTCCCCGAGCGGAAGAGACCCAGTACTTC
>TRBV6-5|TRBJ2-3|.|.
CASSLGFSSTDTQYF
TGTGCCAGCAGCCTCGGGTTTAGTAGCACAGATACGCAGTATTTT
>TRBV29-1|TRBJ2-3|.|.
CSVGLGTDTQYF
TGCAGCGTCGGACTGGGCACAGATACGCAGTATTTT
>TRBV10-3|TRBJ2-5|.|.
CATPYVKTQYF
TGTGCCACTCCCTATGTGAAGACCCAGTACTTC
>TRBV19|TRBJ2-2|TRBD1|.
CASSSDRVTGELFF
TGTGCCAGTAGTAGCGACAGGGTCACCGGGGAGCTGTTTTTT
>TRBV10-3|TRBJ1-2|TRBD1|.
CAIPRTGDNYGYTF
TGTGCCATCCCCCGGACAGGGGATAACTATGGCTACACCTTC
>TRBV28|TRBJ1-3|.|.
CASSFSDTIYF
TGTGCCAGCAGTTTCTCGGACACCATATATTTT
>TRBV7-8|TRBJ1-4|.|.
CASSLEGWAARGGKLFF
TGTGCCAGCAGCTTAGAAGGTTGGGCAGCCCGGGGGGGAAAACTGTTTTTT
>TRBV5-4|TRBJ1-6|.|.
CASSFGITPLHF
TGTGCCAGCAGCTTCGGTATTACACCCCTCCACTTT
>TRBV5-4|TRBJ2-2|TRBD1|few
CASSRDRGSTGELFF
TGTGCCAGCAGCCGGGACAGGGGCAGCACCGGGGAGCTGTTTTTT
>TRBV7-7|TRBJ2-5|TRBD1|.
CASSSGQGVGQETQYF
TGTGCTAGCAGCTCCGGACAGGGAGTGGGGCAAGAGACCCAGTACTTC
>TRBV6-5|TRBJ2-3|TRBD2|.
CASSERDYTDTQYF
TGTGCCAGCAGTGAGCGGGACTACACAGATACGCAGTATTTT